This T cell receptor (beta chain) was recorded in a study of PD-L1 blockade in urothelial cancer. About the study: The median number of T cells present in blood samples was approximately 140,000.

TCRdb's copy holds only in-frame clones and misses some; the assay was immunoSEQ multiplex PCR. Seen here are tens of thousands of clones, about 90% observed once, and the top ten hold 3.5% to 5%. The time point is: pretreatment peripheral blood. Germline V CDR1 and CDR2: SGHRS, YFSETQ. The V and J ends lost 0 bases and 2 bases respectively, with 9 bases between them. This CDR3 has 16 amino acids. Sequencing was performed on PBMCs, taken around atezolizumab (anti-PD-L1) treatment. V gene TRBV5-1 combines with J gene TRBJ2-6; D may be TRBD1 (6 bases). The receptor comes from a man between 70 and 80 years old with urothelial cancer. CDR3 amino acids: CASSLGGTPGANVLTF. DNA for the CDR3: TGCGCCAGCAGCTTGGGAGGGACACCTGGGGCCAACGTCCTGACTTTC.